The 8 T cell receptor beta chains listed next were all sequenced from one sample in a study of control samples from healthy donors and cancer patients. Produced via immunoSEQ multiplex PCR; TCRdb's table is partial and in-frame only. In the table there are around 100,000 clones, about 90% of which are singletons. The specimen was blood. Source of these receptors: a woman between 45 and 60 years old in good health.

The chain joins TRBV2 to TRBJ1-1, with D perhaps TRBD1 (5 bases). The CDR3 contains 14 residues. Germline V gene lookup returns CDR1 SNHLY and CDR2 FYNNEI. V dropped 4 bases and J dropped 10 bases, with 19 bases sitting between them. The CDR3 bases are TGTGCCAGCAGTGCCGTCCAGGGAATTAGCGGAGCTTTCTTT. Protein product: CASSAVQGISGAFF.

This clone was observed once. The CDR3 DNA reads TGTGCCAGCAGTCAATACCGGACAGACGCAGATACGCAGTATTTT. Its translation is CASSQYRTDADTQYF. J is TRBJ2-3 and V is TRBV14; a possible D gene is TRBD1 (6 bases). CDR3 length: 15 amino acids. With 6 bases removed from V and 4 bases from J, the gap between germline ends came to 17 bases. Germline V CDR1 and CDR2: SGHDN, FVKESK.

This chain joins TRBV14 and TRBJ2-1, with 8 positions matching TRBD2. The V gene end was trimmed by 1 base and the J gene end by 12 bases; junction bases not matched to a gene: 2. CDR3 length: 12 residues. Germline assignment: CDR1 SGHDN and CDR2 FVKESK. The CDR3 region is CASSQVRGGQFF. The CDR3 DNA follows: TGTGCCAGCAGCCAAGTCCGGGGGGGGCAGTTCTTC.

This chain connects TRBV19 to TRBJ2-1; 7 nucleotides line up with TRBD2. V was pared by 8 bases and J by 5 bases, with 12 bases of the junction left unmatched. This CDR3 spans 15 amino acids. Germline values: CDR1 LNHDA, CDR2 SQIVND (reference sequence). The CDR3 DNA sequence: TGTGCCAGTTCTGAGGGGACTATACTCAACAATGAGCAGTTCTTC. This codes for CASSEGTILNNEQFF.

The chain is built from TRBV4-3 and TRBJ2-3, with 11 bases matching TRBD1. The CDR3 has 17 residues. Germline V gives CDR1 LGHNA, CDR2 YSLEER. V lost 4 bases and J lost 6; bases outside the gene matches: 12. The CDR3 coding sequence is TGCGCCAGCAGCCTTGCTAAGGACAGGGGGCTGCTGGATACGCAGTATTTT. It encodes CASSLAKDRGLLDTQYF.

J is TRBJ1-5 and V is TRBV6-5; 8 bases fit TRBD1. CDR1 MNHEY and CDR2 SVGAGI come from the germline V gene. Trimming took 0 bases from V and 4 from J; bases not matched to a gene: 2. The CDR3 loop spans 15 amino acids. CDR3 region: CASSYSDRENQPQHF. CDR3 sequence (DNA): TGTGCCAGCAGTTACTCGGACAGGGAGAATCAGCCCCAGCATTTT.

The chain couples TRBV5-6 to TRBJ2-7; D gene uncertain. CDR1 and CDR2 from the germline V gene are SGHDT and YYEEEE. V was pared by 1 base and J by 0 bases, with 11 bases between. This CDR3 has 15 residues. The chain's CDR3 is CASSLTAQRSYEQYV. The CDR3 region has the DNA TGTGCCAGCAGCTTGACGGCCCAACGCTCCTACGAGCAGTACGTC.

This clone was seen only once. CDR3 sequence: CASTDRERRNQPQHF. The DNA for the CDR3 is TGTGCCAGTACCGACAGGGAGAGACGCAATCAGCCCCAGCATTTT. V is TRBV19 and J is TRBJ1-5; 7 nucleotides align to TRBD1. Germline values: CDR1 LNHDA, CDR2 SQIVND (reference sequence). CDR3 length: 15 amino acids. V shed 7 bases, J shed 2 bases, and the junction held 8 bases outside the gene matches.